A single sample gave rise to the 9 T cell receptor beta chains below, sequenced in a study of human T cells and chemical hapten exposure. Indicated time point: patch test 2, 6 weeks after DPC sensitization. Treatment noted: therapeutic diphenylcyclopropenone sensitization with weekly scalp DPC. TCRdb used MiXCR to reprocess the RACE reads, holding one entry per CDR3 protein. This sample yields 65,000 to 95,000 distinct CDR3 sequences, of which about 6.6% are seen a single time; approximately 1.2% belongs to the top ten. Sequencing was performed on whole blood, taken in connection with sensitization to the hapten diphenylcyclopropenone (DPC). These receptors were taken from a woman aged 25 to 45 with alopecia areata. Some clones in this sample may be carry-over from other donors' samples.

This clonotype was observed at least ten times. The chain carries TRBV12-3 or TRBV12-4 and TRBJ2-7; 13 positions agree with TRBD2. The CDR3 runs 14 residues. Trimming took 5 bases from V and 7 from J; bases not matched to a gene: 5. The CDR3 loop reads CASSGTSGAFEQYF. The DNA for the CDR3 is TGTGCCAGCAGTGGGACTAGCGGGGCGTTTGAGCAGTACTTC.

This clonotype came up many times. The CDR3: CASTLGGKETQYF. The CDR3 bases are TGTGCCAGCACCCTGGGGGGGAAGGAGACCCAGTACTTC. The chain couples TRBV6-5 to TRBJ2-5; 7 bases are a match to TRBD2. Germline loops: CDR1 MNHEY, CDR2 SVGAGI. The V segment lost 7 bases and the J segment 5 bases; nucleotides outside the gene matches: 7. The CDR3 is 13 amino acids.

This clonotype was counted many times. V gene TRBV3-1 combines with J gene TRBJ2-7; unclear D gene. V was trimmed by 2 bases and J by 5 bases, leaving 19 bases between them. This CDR3 spans 16 amino acids. Germline V gene data show CDR1 as LGHDT and CDR2 as YNNKEL (reference sequence). CDR3 DNA sequence: TGTGCCAGCAGCCAAAACTCAGCTACTCGCTACGACGAGCAGTACTTC. It codes for CASSQNSATRYDEQYF.

V and J are TRBV5-1 and TRBJ2-1, with D hard to call. Trimming stripped 1 base from V and 4 bases from J, with 9 bases between. Germline V gives CDR1 SGHRS, CDR2 YFSETQ. The CDR3 spans 14 residues. The DNA of the CDR3 is TGCGCCAGCAGCTTGAGTGAACAATACAATGAGCAGTTCTTC. This gives the protein CASSLSEQYNEQFF.

This clonotype was detected only a few times. This chain connects TRBV11-2 to TRBJ2-5; 8 bases are shared with TRBD2. The CDR3 sequence is 15 residues long. Trimming removed 7 bases from V and 7 bases from J; junction bases left unmatched: 14. Germline CDR1 is SGHAT and CDR2 is FQNNGV. CDR3 loop: CASTPSVAGPGTQYF. The CDR3 nucleotides read TGTGCCAGCACCCCGAGCGTAGCGGGGCCGGGGACCCAGTACTTC.

Concerning this clonotype itself: A read error may be the cause here, since a much bigger clone is one base away. V gene TRBV6-5 combines with J gene TRBJ2-7; 9 bases map to TRBD1. Germline CDR1 is MNHEY and CDR2 is SVGAGI. This CDR3 region has 13 residues. CDR3 residues: CTSGQGSRSEQYF. The CDR3 coding sequence is TGTACCAGCGGACAGGGGAGTAGATCCGAGCAGTACTTC.

This clonotype showed up many times. J is TRBJ1-2 and V is TRBV2, with a tentative D call TRBD1 (6 bases). With 5 bases removed from V and 6 bases from J, the gap between germline ends came to 16 bases. The germline V gene encodes CDR1 SNHLY and CDR2 FYNNEI. CDR3 length: 14 amino acids. CDR3 sequence (DNA): TGTGCCAGCAGTACCGACAGGAGGGCGGATGGCTACACCTTC. Its translation: CASSTDRRADGYTF.

In its sample, this clonotype was seen a few times. The junction departs from germline at one end; a sequencing error may be responsible. The chain has TRBV11-1 and TRBJ2-1; possible D gene TRBD2, 6 bases. The CDR3 length is 11 residues. Germline assignment: CDR1 SGHAT and CDR2 FQDESV (reference sequence). As DNA, the CDR3 is TGTGCCAGCATCCAAGGGACTGAGCATTTCTTC. Amino acid sequence: CASIQGTEHFF.

This clonotype was detected ten times or more. The DNA of the CDR3 is TGCAGTGCTAGCAGGGGGGTCGACACTGAAGCTTTCTTT. This codes for CSASRGVDTEAFF. The chain recombines TRBV20-1 with TRBJ1-1; 7 bases line up with TRBD1. CDR3 length equals 13 residues. Germline V gene data show CDR1 as DFQATT and CDR2 as SNEGSKA (reference sequence). V was pared by 3 bases and J by 3 bases, with 4 bases of the junction left unmatched.